These 27 T cell receptor beta chains came from one sample sequenced in a study of control samples from healthy donors and cancer patients. The protocol was immunoSEQ multiplex PCR, while the TCRdb copy is restricted to in-frame clones and leaves out a portion. The data hold some 120,000 clones, with about nine tenths observed a single time. Input material: blood. The receptors were gathered from a man aged 35 to 55 in good health.

The V and J genes are TRBV2 and TRBJ1-5; D gene ambiguous. This CDR3 is 14 amino acids long. Per germline, CDR1 SNHLY and CDR2 FYNNEI. The V gene lost 3 bases and the J gene lost 6 bases, with 12 bases spanning the gap. The CDR3 spells CASSERASGQPQHF. The CDR3 coding sequence is TGTGCCAGCAGTGAGCGGGCTTCTGGTCAGCCCCAGCATTTT.

The gene calls are TRBV7-8 and TRBJ2-2; no clear D gene. The CDR3 has 15 amino acids. Germline CDR1 reads SGHVS; CDR2 reads FQNEAQ. Deletions cut 2 bases from V and 6 bases from J, with 13 bases between. CDR3 region: CASSLPSRWAGELFF. As DNA, the CDR3 is TGTGCCAGCAGCTTACCATCTCGGTGGGCCGGGGAGCTGTTTTTT.

This CDR3 is CASSWPTPAETQYF. The CDR3 bases are TGTGCCAGCAGTTGGCCGACTCCGGCGGAGACCCAGTACTTC. The chain has TRBV6-2 or TRBV6-3 and TRBJ2-5, with D unresolved. Germline V lookup: CDR1 MNHEY, CDR2 SVGEGT. The CDR3 runs to 14 residues. V lost 4 bases, J lost 5 bases, and 14 bases lay in between.

The V gene is TRBV7-9, the J gene TRBJ1-1, with D unresolved. The germline V gene has CDR1 SEHNR and CDR2 FQNEAQ (reference sequence). V gave up 2 bases and J gave up 3 bases, with 16 bases separating them. This CDR3 is built from 16 residues. This CDR3 is CASSLPPRLGYTEAFF. CDR3 in DNA: TGTGCCAGCAGCTTACCCCCTCGTTTAGGGTACACTGAAGCTTTCTTT.

This clone was counted only a few times. V usage is TRBV7-8 and J usage is TRBJ1-5; TRBD1 matches 12 bases. Germline CDR1 SGHVS, CDR2 FQNEAQ. V trimming: 1 base; J trimming: 0 bases; junction bases outside the gene matches: 4. CDR3 length equals 18 residues. The CDR3 spells CASSLGWDRGPSNQPQHF. CDR3 DNA: TGTGCCAGCAGCTTAGGTTGGGACAGGGGGCCTAGCAATCAGCCCCAGCATTTT.

This chain uses TRBV5-4 with TRBJ1-2, with a tentative D call TRBD1 (5 bases). The germline V gene encodes CDR1 SGHNT and CDR2 YYREEE (reference sequence). This CDR3 is built from 13 residues. The V gene lost 2 bases and the J gene lost 7 bases, with 12 bases spanning the gap. CDR3 DNA sequence: TGTGCCAGCAGCTTTGGGCAGGGAGGTGGCTACACCTTC. Translated, it gives CASSFGQGGGYTF.

This rearrangement joins TRBV12-3 or TRBV12-4 to TRBJ1-2; the D is unclear. Trimming shortened V by 7 bases and J by 5 bases, and 11 bases separated the two germline ends. The CDR3 runs 12 residues. DNA of the CDR3: TGTGCCAGCACCCAAGGCTGGTATGGCTACACCTTC. Its translation is CASTQGWYGYTF.

This clone is a singleton in its sample. The chain recombines TRBV6-5 with TRBJ2-2, with D unclear. The V gene's germline CDR1 is MNHEY and CDR2 SVGAGI. V was clipped by 2 bases and J by 6 bases, with 4 bases between them. This CDR3 spans 12 amino acids. CDR3 in DNA: TGTGCCAGCAGTTACCAACCCGGGGAGCTGTTTTTT. It codes for CASSYQPGELFF.

The gene calls are TRBV25-1 and TRBJ2-7; 7 nucleotides align to TRBD1. The length of the CDR3 is 15 residues. Germline loops: CDR1 MGHDK, CDR2 SYGVNS. Trimming at V came to 3 bases and at J to 6 bases, leaving 11 bases not matched to a gene. The CDR3 DNA reads TGTGCCAGCAGTGACGAACAGGGGCCAAAAGGCGAGCAGTACTTC. Translated: CASSDEQGPKGEQYF.

This clone was recorded only once. V and J are TRBV7-9 and TRBJ1-1, with 7 nucleotides matching TRBD1. V trimming: 5 bases; J trimming: 11 bases; junction bases outside the gene matches: 11. The CDR3 is 13 amino acids. Germline CDR1 is SEHNR and CDR2 is FQNEAQ (reference sequence). CDR3 nucleotides: TGTGCCAGCAGCACCCGACAGGGCAGCGGGGCTTTCTTT. Protein: CASSTRQGSGAFF.

The J gene is TRBJ1-1, the V gene TRBV7-2; 7 nucleotides match TRBD1. The CDR3 runs 15 residues. With V trimmed by 6 bases and J by 6 bases, 13 bases remained unmatched. The germline gives CDR1 SGHTA, CDR2 FQGNSA. The DNA for the CDR3 is TGTGCCAGCAGGAATACATTGACAGGGAAGGCTGAAGCTTTCTTT. This translates into CASRNTLTGKAEAFF.

The V and J genes are TRBV6-6 and TRBJ2-2; TRBD1 matches at 8 bases. The CDR3 has 14 residues. Germline CDR1 MNHNY, CDR2 SVGAGI (reference sequence). Germline trimming cut 6 bases from V and 4 bases from J; bases unmatched to any gene: 4. DNA for the CDR3: TGTGCCAGCAGGGGGACAGGTCGCACCGGGGAGCTGTTTTTT. The encoded protein is CASRGTGRTGELFF.

This chain uses TRBV7-8 with TRBJ1-2; D call uncertain. The CDR3 has 14 residues. Per the germline V gene, CDR1 is SGHVS and CDR2 is FQNEAQ. Trimming shortened V by 3 bases and J by 1 base, and 9 bases separated the two germline ends. The CDR3 DNA is TGTGCCAGCAGCTTGGCCGGGTTTAACTATGGCTACACCTTC. Amino acid sequence: CASSLAGFNYGYTF.

The gene calls are TRBV5-5 and TRBJ2-7; 8 nucleotides align to TRBD2. The V gene's germline CDR1 is SGHKS and CDR2 YYEKEE (reference sequence). The J segment lost 3 bases and the V segment lost 5 bases, leaving 7 bases of the junction unmatched. This CDR3 comprises 14 residues. CDR3 region: CASRGAGGSYEQYF. Here the CDR3 DNA reads TGTGCCAGCAGGGGGGCGGGGGGAAGCTACGAGCAGTACTTC.

The gene calls are TRBV7-8 and TRBJ2-3; D not certain. CDR1 and CDR2 from the germline V gene are SGHVS and FQNEAQ. Trimming shortened V by 1 base and J by 5 bases, and 16 bases separated the two germline ends. This CDR3 has 16 residues. The CDR3 sequence: CASSLDERMRRDTQYF. The CDR3 region has the DNA TGTGCCAGCAGCTTAGATGAGAGGATGCGGAGAGATACGCAGTATTTT.

The chain combines TRBV7-8 with TRBJ2-7, with unresolved D. V dropped 5 bases and J dropped 6 bases, with 8 bases sitting between them. CDR1 is SGHVS, CDR2 FQNEAQ, per germline. This CDR3 region has 11 residues. Written as DNA, the CDR3 is TGTGCCAGCAGCCAACTAAGCGAGCAGTACTTC. Its translation is CASSQLSEQYF.

This chain links TRBV6-5 with TRBJ1-3; D unclear. The V gene lost 5 bases and the J gene lost 4 bases, with 15 bases spanning the gap. CDR1 is MNHEY, CDR2 SVGAGI, per germline. CDR3 length: 15 amino acids. The CDR3 DNA reads TGTGCCAGCAGTCTGGGAAATTTTGGCGGAAACACCATATATTTT. This gives the protein CASSLGNFGGNTIYF.

This chain uses TRBV5-4 with TRBJ2-7; TRBD2 matches 9 bases. The CDR3 runs to 17 residues. Germline loops: CDR1 SGHNT, CDR2 YYREEE (reference sequence). J gave up 0 bases and V 4 bases, and 11 bases lay outside the gene matches. The CDR3 sequence is CASSPGLATGVSYEQYF. DNA of the CDR3: TGTGCCAGCAGCCCGGGACTAGCCACGGGGGTCTCCTACGAGCAGTACTTC.

The V and J genes are TRBV18 and TRBJ1-1, with D perhaps TRBD1 (6 bases). Between the trimmed V and J ends, which lost 5 bases and 7 bases, there was a span of 14 bases. The CDR3 length is 13 residues. CDR1 KGHSH and CDR2 LQKENI come from the germline V gene. In nucleotides, the CDR3 is TGTGCCAGCTCAGCCGGGCCGACAGGTGAAGCTTTCTTT. Translating gives CASSAGPTGEAFF.

The chain couples TRBV15 to TRBJ1-5; 8 nucleotides agree with TRBD1. There are 17 residues in the CDR3. In germline, CDR1 is LNHNV, CDR2 YYDKDF (reference sequence). The V and J ends lost 0 bases and 4 bases, in that order; junction bases with no gene match: 8. The CDR3 loop is CATSRDQTGATNQPQHF. The CDR3 DNA reads TGTGCCACCAGCAGAGATCAGACAGGGGCGACGAATCAGCCCCAGCATTTT.

This clone was seen only once. The V and J genes are TRBV3-1 (or the pseudogene TRBV3-2) and TRBJ2-7; 9 nucleotides line up with TRBD2. V lost 1 base to trimming and J lost 9 bases; unmatched junction nucleotides: 10. Per germline, CDR1 LGHDT and CDR2 YNNKEL (reference sequence). This CDR3 is 15 amino acids long. The CDR3 DNA sequence: TGTGCCAGCAGCCAAGGTGTATGGAGACTAGCGGTGCAGTACTTC. It encodes CASSQGVWRLAVQYF.

The J gene is TRBJ1-4, the V gene TRBV14, with D maybe TRBD1 (6 bases). Trimming cost V 5 bases and J 4 bases, with 14 bases left between them. CDR1 and CDR2 from the germline V gene are SGHDN and FVKESK. The CDR3 loop spans 15 amino acids. CDR3 residues: CASSSLGAGNEKLFF. CDR3 DNA sequence: TGTGCCAGCAGCTCGCTGGGGGCTGGTAATGAAAAACTGTTTTTT.

The chain carries TRBV2 and TRBJ2-1, with TRBD1 matching over 12 bases. The CDR3 runs to 13 residues. Looked up from germline, CDR1 is SNHLY and CDR2 is FYNNEI. V trimming: 6 bases; J trimming: 9 bases; junction bases outside the gene matches: 3. As DNA, the CDR3 is TGTGCCAGCAGGGGGACAGGGGGCTCTGAGCAGTTCTTC. Its translation: CASRGTGGSEQFF. Filled out from reference TRBV2 and TRBJ2-1, the complete variable domain reads EPEVTQTPSHQVTQMGQEVILRCVPISNHLYFYWYRQILGQKVEFLVSFYNNEISEKSEIFDDQFSVERPDGSNFTLKIRSTKLEDSAMYFCASRGTGGSEQFFGPGTRLTVL.

J is TRBJ1-2 and V is TRBV6-5; D possibly corresponds to TRBD1 (5 bases). In germline, CDR1 is MNHEY, CDR2 SVGAGI. This CDR3 is built from 14 residues. V gave up 7 bases and J gave up 8 bases, with 20 bases separating them. CDR3 loop: CASNWGRAGQGYTF. Here the CDR3 DNA reads TGTGCCAGCAATTGGGGCAGGGCCGGTCAGGGCTACACCTTC.

The rearrangement joins TRBV30 to TRBJ1-3; 8 bases are a match to TRBD1. Losses at the gene ends were 5 bases for V and 1 base for J; bases not matched to a gene: 1. Germline lookup yields CDR1 GTSNPN and CDR2 SVGIG (reference sequence). The length of the CDR3 is 13 residues. CDR3 sequence (DNA): TGTGCCTGGGACAGGGGTTCTGGAAACACCATATATTTT. As protein: CAWDRGSGNTIYF.

The genes are TRBV2 and TRBJ1-4; TRBD1 matches at 8 bases. The CDR3 loop spans 15 amino acids. Germline V gene sequence: CDR1 SNHLY, CDR2 FYNNEI. The V gene end was trimmed by 4 bases and the J gene end by 7 bases; junction bases not matched to a gene: 8. DNA of the CDR3: TGTGCCAGCAGTGCCACAGGGGGACTTGGTGAAAAACTGTTTTTT. Translated, it gives CASSATGGLGEKLFF.

This chain joins TRBV11-3 and TRBJ1-1, with a weak D call TRBD1 (6 bases). There are 17 residues in the CDR3. Trimming pared 1 base from V and 0 bases from J, leaving 15 bases between. The germline V gene encodes CDR1 SGHNT and CDR2 YENEEA. CDR3 loop: CASSLGPRGRMNTEAFF. The CDR3 DNA follows: TGTGCCAGCAGCTTAGGTCCCAGGGGCCGTATGAACACTGAAGCTTTCTTT. Supplemented by reference TRBV11-3 and TRBJ1-1, the full variable domain reads EAGVVQSPRYKIIEKKQPVAFWCNPISGHNTLYWYLQNLGQGPELLIRYENEEAVDDSQLPKDRFSAERLKGVDSTLKIQPAELGDSAVYLCASSLGPRGRMNTEAFFGQGTRLTVV.